This T cell receptor beta chain was identified during a study of blood T cell repertoires in COVID-19. Looking at the study overall: The study drew acute and convalescent COVID-19 samples from the United States, Italy and Spain.

The germline gives CDR1 SGHDT, CDR2 YYEEEE. This CDR3 has 11 amino acids. Trimming removed 6 bases at V and 8 bases at J, with 9 bases between. Profiled with immunoSEQ multiplex PCR; TCRdb holds only in-frame clones, not every one. Of around 260,000 clones listed, approximately 86% are singletons. Sequenced material: peripheral blood. The chain combines TRBV5-6 with TRBJ2-1; D is uncertain. The receptor comes from a human donor in a cohort sampled during active COVID-19. The CDR3 reads CASKRSYEQFF. For the CDR3, the DNA is TGTGCCAGCAAGAGGTCCTATGAGCAGTTCTTC.